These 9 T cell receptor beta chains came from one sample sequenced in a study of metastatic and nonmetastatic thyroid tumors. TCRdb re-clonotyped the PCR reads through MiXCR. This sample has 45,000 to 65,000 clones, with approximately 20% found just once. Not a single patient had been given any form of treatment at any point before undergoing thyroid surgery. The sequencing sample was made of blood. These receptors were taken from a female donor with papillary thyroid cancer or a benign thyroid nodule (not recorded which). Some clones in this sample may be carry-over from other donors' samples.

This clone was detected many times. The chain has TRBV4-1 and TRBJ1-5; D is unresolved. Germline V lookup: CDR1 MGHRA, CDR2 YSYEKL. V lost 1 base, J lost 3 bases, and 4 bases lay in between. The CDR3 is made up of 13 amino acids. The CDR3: CASSQVINQPQHF. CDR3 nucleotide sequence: TGCGCCAGCAGCCAAGTTATCAATCAGCCCCAGCATTTT.

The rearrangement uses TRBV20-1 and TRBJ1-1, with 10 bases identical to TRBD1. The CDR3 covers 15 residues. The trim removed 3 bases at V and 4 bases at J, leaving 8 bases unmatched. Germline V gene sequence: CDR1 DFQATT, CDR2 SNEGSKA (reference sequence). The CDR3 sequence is CSASPRQGAGTEAFF. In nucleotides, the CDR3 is TGCAGTGCTAGTCCACGACAGGGGGCAGGCACTGAAGCTTTCTTT.

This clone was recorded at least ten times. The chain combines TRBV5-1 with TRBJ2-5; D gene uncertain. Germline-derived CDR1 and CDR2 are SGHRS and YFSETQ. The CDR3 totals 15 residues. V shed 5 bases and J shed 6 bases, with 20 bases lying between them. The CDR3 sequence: CASSPGKPAGKTQYF. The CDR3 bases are TGCGCCAGCAGTCCCGGAAAGCCCGCTGGGAAGACCCAGTACTTC.

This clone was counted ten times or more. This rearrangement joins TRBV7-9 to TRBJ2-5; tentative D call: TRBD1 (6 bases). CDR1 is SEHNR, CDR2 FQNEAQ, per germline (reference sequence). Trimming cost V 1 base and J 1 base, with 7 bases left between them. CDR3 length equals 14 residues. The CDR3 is CASSLDRVQETQYF. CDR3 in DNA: TGTGCCAGCAGCTTAGACAGGGTCCAAGAGACCCAGTACTTC.

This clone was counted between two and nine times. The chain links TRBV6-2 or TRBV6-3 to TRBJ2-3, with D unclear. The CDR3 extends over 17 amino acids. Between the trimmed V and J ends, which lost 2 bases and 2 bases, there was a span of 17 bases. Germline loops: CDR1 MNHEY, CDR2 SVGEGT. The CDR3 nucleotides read TGTGCCAGCAGTTACGTGCCAGGTTTGCCTGCCACAGATACGCAGTATTTT. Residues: CASSYVPGLPATDTQYF.

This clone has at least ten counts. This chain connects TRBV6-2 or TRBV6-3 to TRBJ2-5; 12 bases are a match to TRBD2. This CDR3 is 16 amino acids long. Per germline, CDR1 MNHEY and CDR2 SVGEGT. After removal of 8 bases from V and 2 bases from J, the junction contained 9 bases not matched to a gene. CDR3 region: CASSGTSGRIQETQYF. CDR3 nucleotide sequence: TGTGCCAGCTCCGGCACTAGCGGGAGGATACAAGAGACCCAGTACTTC.

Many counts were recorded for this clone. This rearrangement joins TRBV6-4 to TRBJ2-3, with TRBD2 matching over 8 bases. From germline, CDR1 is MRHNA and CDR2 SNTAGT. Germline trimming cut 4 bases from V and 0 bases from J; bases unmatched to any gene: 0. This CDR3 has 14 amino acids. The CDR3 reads CASSASGSTDTQYF. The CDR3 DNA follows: TGTGCCAGCAGTGCTAGCGGGAGCACAGATACGCAGTATTTT.

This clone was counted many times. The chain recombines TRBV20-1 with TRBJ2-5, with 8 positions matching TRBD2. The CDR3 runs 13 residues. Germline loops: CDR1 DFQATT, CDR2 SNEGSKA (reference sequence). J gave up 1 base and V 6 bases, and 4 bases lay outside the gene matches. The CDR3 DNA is TGCAGTGCAACTAGCGGACCCCAAGAGACCCAGTACTTC. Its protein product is CSATSGPQETQYF.

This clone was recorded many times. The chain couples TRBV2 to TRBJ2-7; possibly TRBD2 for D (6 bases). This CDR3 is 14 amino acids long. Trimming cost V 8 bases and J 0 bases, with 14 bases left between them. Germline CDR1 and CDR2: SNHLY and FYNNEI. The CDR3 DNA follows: TGTGCCAGCGTCCCTTGGGGGGACTCCTACGAGCAGTACTTC. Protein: CASVPWGDSYEQYF. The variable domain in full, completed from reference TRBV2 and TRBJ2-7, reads EPEVTQTPSHQVTQMGQEVILRCVPISNHLYFYWYRQILGQKVEFLVSFYNNEISEKSEIFDDQFSVERPDGSNFTLKIRSTKLEDSAMYFCASVPWGDSYEQYFGPGTRLTVT.